The 7 T cell receptor beta chains reported below all come from one sample, sequenced in a study of cytomegalovirus exposure and HLA in healthy donors. Both 60 Vbeta primers and 13 Jbeta primers went into the PCR. Some clones are missing from TCRdb's copy, which holds only in-frame ones; the method was immunoSEQ multiplex PCR. The sample holds 200,000 to 250,000 clones; around 85% are singletons and the top ten take 1.3%. The sequencing sample was made of PBMCs. Receptors were obtained from a human donor in good health.

This chain uses TRBV7-2 with TRBJ2-5; TRBD2 agrees at 9 bases. The ends lost 5 bases at V and 4 bases at J; junction bases unmatched: 5. The germline CDR1 and CDR2 sequences are SGHTA and FQGNSA. This CDR3 spans 14 amino acids. Here the CDR3 reads CASSKNSGRETQYF. For the CDR3, the DNA is TGTGCCAGCAGCAAAAATAGCGGGAGAGAGACCCAGTACTTC. Full variable domain (missing parts from reference TRBV7-2 and TRBJ2-5): GAGVSQSPSNKVTEKGKDVELRCDPISGHTALYWYRQSLGQGLEFLIYFQGNSAPDKSGLPSDRFSAERTGGSVSTLTIQRTQQEDSAVYLCASSKNSGRETQYFGPGTRLLVL.

This chain connects TRBV27 to TRBJ2-1, with TRBD2 matching over 7 bases. The V and J ends lost 6 bases and 9 bases, in that order; junction bases with no gene match: 17. This CDR3 comprises 16 residues. The germline V gene encodes CDR1 MNHEY and CDR2 SMNVEV (reference sequence). CDR3 region: CASSPNWAGVQGEQFF. The CDR3 DNA follows: TGTGCCAGCAGCCCGAATTGGGCGGGAGTTCAAGGTGAGCAGTTCTTC.

The rearrangement uses TRBV7-9 and TRBJ2-2; the D is unclear. Per germline, CDR1 SEHNR and CDR2 FQNEAQ (reference sequence). This CDR3 is 14 amino acids long. V was pared by 5 bases and J by 5 bases, with 12 bases between. The CDR3 here is CASSPNYGTGELFF. The CDR3 coding sequence is TGTGCCAGCAGCCCGAACTACGGAACCGGGGAGCTGTTTTTT.

In its sample, this clone was seen once. The rearrangement links TRBV12-5 to TRBJ2-1, with TRBD1 matching over 8 bases. The V gene's germline CDR1 is LGHNT and CDR2 FRNRAP. The CDR3 extends over 15 amino acids. V lost 1 base and J lost 9; bases outside the gene matches: 8. Here the CDR3 reads CASGLEPFGQGEQFF. CDR3 in DNA: TGTGCTAGTGGTTTGGAGCCCTTCGGACAGGGTGAGCAGTTCTTC.

The chain combines TRBV28 with TRBJ2-7; no firm D call. Trimming took off 3 bases at V and 3 bases at J, with 12 bases between the two ends. There are 14 residues in the CDR3. Germline V CDR1 and CDR2: MDHEN, SYDVKM. CDR3 sequence (DNA): TGTGCCAGCAGTTTCGGAGTGCGACGCTACGAGCAGTACTTC. It encodes CASSFGVRRYEQYF.

The J gene is TRBJ1-6, the V gene TRBV6-1; 9 bases match TRBD1. Germline V gene sequence: CDR1 MNHNS, CDR2 SASEGT. The CDR3 totals 15 residues. Trimming at V came to 6 bases and at J to 10 bases, leaving 10 bases not matched to a gene. The CDR3 protein is CASREDRGPGSPLHF. DNA for the CDR3: TGTGCCAGCAGGGAGGACAGGGGACCGGGCTCACCCCTCCACTTT.

The chain carries TRBV18 and TRBJ1-5; unclear D gene. The germline V and J ends were trimmed by 1 base and 3 bases, with 7 bases remaining between them. This CDR3 has 14 amino acids. Germline V gene lookup returns CDR1 KGHSH and CDR2 LQKENI. The CDR3 reads CASSPQQDNQPQHF. The CDR3 DNA sequence: TGTGCCAGCTCACCACAGCAGGACAATCAGCCCCAGCATTTT.